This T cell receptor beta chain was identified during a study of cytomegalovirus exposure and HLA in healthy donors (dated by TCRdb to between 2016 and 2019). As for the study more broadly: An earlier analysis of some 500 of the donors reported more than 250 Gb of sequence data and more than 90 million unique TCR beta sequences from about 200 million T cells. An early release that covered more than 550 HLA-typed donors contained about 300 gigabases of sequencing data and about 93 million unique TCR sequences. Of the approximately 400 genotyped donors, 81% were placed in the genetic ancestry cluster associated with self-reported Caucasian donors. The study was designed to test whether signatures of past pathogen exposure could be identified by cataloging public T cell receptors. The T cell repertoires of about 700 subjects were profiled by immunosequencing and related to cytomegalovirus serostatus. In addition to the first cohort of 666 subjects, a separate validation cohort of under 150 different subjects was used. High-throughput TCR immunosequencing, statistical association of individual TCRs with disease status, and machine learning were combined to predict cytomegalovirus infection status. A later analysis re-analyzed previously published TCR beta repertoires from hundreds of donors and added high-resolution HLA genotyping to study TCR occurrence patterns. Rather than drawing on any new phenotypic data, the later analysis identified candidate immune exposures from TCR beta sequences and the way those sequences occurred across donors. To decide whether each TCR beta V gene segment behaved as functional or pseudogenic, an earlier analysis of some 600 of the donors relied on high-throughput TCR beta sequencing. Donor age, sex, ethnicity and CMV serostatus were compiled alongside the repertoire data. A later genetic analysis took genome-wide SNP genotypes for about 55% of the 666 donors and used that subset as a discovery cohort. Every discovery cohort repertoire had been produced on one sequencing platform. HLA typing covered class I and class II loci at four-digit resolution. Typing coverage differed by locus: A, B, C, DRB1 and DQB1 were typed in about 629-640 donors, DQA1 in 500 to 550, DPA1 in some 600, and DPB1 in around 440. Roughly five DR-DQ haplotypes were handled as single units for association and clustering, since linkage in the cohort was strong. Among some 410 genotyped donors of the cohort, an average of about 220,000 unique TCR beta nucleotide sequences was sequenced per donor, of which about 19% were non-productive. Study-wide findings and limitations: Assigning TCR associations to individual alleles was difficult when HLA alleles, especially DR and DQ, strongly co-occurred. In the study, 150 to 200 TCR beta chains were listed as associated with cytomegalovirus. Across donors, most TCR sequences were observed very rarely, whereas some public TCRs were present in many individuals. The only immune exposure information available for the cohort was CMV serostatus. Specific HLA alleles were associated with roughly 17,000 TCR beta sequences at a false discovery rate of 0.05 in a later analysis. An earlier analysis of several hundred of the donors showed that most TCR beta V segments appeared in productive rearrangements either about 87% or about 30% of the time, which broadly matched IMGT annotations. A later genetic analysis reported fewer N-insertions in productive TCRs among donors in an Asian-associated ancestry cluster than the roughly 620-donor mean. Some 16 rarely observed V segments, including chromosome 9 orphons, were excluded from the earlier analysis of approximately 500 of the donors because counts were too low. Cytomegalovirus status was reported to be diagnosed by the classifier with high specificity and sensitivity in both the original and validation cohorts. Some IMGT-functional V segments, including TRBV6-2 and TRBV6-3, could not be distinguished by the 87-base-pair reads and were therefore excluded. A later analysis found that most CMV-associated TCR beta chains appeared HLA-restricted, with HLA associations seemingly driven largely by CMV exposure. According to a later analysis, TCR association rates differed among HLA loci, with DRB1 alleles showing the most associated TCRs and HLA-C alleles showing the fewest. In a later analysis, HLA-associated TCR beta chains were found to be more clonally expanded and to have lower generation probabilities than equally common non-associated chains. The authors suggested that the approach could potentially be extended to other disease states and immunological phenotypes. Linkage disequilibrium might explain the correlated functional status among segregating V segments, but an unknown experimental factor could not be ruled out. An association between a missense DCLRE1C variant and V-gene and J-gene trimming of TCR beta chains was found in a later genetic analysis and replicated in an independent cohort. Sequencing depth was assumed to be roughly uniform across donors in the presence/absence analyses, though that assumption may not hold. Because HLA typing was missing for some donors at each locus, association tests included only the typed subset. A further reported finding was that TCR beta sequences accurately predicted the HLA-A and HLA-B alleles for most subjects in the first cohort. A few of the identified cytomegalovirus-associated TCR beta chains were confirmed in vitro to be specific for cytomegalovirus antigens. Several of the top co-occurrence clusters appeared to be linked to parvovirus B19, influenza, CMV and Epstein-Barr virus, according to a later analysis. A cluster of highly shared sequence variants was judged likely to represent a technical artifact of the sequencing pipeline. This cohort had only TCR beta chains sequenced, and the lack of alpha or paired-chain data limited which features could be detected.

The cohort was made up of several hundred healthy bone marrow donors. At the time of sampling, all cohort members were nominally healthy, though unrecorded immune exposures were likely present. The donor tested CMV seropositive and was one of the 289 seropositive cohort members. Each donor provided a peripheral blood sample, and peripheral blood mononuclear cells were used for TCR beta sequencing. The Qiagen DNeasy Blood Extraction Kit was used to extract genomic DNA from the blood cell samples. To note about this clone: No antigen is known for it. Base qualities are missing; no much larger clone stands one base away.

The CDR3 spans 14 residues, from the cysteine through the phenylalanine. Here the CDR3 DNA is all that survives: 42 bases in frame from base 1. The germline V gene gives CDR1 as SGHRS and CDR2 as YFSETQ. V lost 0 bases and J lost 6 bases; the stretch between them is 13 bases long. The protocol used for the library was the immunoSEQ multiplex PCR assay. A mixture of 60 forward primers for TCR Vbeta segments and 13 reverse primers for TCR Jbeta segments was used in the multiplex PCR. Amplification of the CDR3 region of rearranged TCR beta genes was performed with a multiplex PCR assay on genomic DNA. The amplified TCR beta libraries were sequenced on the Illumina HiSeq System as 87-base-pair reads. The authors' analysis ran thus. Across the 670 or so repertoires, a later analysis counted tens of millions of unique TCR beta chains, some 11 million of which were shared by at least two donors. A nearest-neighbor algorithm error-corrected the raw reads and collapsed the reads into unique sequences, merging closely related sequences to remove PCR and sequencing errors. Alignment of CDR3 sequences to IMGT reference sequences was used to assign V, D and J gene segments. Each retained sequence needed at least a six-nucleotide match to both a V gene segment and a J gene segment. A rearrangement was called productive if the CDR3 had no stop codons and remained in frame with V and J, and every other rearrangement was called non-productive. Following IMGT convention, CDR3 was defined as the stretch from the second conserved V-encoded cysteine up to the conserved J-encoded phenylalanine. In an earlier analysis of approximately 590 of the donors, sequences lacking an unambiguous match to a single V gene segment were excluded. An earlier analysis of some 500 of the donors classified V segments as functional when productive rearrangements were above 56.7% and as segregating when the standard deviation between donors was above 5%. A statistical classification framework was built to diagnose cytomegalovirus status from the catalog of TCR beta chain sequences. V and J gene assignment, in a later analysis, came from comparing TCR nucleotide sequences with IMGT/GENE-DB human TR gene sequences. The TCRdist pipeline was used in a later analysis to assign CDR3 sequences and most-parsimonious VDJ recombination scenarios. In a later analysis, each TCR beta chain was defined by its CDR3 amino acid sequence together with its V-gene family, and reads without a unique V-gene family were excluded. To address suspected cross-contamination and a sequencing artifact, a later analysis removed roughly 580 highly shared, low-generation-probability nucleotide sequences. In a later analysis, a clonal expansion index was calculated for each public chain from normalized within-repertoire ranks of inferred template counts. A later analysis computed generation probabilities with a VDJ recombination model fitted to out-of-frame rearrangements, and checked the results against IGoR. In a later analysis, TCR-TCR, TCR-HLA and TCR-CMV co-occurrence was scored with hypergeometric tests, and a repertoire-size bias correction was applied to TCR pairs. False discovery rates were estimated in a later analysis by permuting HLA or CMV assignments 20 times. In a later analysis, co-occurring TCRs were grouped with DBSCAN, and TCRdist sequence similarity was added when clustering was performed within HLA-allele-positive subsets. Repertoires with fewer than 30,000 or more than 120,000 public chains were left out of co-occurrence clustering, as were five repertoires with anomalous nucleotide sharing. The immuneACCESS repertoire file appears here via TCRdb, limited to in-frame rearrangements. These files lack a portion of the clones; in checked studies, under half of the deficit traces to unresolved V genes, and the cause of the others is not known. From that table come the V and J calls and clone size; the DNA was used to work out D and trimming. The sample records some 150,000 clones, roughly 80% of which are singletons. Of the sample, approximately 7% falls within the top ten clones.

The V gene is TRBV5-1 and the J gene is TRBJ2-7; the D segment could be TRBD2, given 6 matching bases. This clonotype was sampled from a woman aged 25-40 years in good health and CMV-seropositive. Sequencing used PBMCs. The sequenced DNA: TGCGCCAGCAGCTTGGGGTGGGGGGTCCGCGAGCAGTACTTC. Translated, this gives CASSLGWGVREQYF.